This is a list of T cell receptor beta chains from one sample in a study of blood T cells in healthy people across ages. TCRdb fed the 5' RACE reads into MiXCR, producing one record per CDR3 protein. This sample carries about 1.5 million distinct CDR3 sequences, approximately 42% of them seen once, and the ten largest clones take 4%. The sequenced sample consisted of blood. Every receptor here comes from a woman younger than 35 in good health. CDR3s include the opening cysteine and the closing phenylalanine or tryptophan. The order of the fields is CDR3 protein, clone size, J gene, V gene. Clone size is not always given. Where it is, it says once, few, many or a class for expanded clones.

CDR3 protein: CASTRQFEAFF; clone size: .; J gene: TRBJ1-1; V gene: TRBV6-2/TRBV6-3
CDR3 protein: CASSHWRVGYTF; clone size: .; J gene: TRBJ1-2; V gene: TRBV7-2
CDR3 protein: CSAREQKTYGYTF; clone size: .; J gene: TRBJ1-2; V gene: TRBV20-1
CDR3 protein: CSCIRGLVAFF; clone size: .; J gene: TRBJ1-1; V gene: TRBV20-1
CDR3 protein: CASISDSLNYGYTF; clone size: .; J gene: TRBJ1-2; V gene: TRBV12-3/TRBV12-4
CDR3 protein: CASSQEGRAGTDTQYF; clone size: .; J gene: TRBJ2-3; V gene: TRBV4-1
CDR3 protein: CASSLTTSVYEQYF; clone size: .; J gene: TRBJ2-7; V gene: TRBV7-2
CDR3 protein: CASKPFAGGPADTQYF; clone size: .; J gene: TRBJ2-3; V gene: TRBV12-3/TRBV12-4
CDR3 protein: CASSYSNPRDSYNEQFF; clone size: .; J gene: TRBJ2-1; V gene: TRBV6-6
CDR3 protein: CASSLSPGDYGYTF; clone size: few; J gene: TRBJ1-2; V gene: TRBV7-9
CDR3 protein: CASSYLAGVTGNEQFF; clone size: .; J gene: TRBJ2-1; V gene: TRBV6-5
CDR3 protein: CASTFWTGSPEKLFF; clone size: .; J gene: TRBJ1-4; V gene: TRBV2
CDR3 protein: CASSWSEGTSYEQYF; clone size: few; J gene: TRBJ2-7; V gene: TRBV7-2
CDR3 protein: CASSQLRQGSPPHF; clone size: .; J gene: TRBJ1-6; V gene: TRBV25-1
CDR3 protein: CASSLSGIGTEAFF; clone size: .; J gene: TRBJ1-1; V gene: TRBV11-3
CDR3 protein: CASSLYGRGSGYGYTF; clone size: few; J gene: TRBJ1-2; V gene: TRBV28
CDR3 protein: CASSVGGTSQETQYF; clone size: .; J gene: TRBJ2-5; V gene: TRBV9
CDR3 protein: CASSGLQRALRDEQFF; clone size: .; J gene: TRBJ2-1; V gene: TRBV6-1
CDR3 protein: CASSSPGLAGRSLSYNEQFF; clone size: .; J gene: TRBJ2-1; V gene: TRBV5-1
CDR3 protein: CAISLSGGDTEAFF; clone size: .; J gene: TRBJ1-1; V gene: TRBV10-3
CDR3 protein: CSARESGANVLTF; clone size: .; J gene: TRBJ2-6; V gene: TRBV20-1
CDR3 protein: CASSLRQINTEAFF; clone size: few; J gene: TRBJ1-1; V gene: TRBV7-9
CDR3 protein: CASSLSRGVYYGYTF; clone size: .; J gene: TRBJ1-2; V gene: TRBV27
CDR3 protein: CASSLPDRGNTGELFF; clone size: .; J gene: TRBJ2-2; V gene: TRBV7-2
CDR3 protein: CASSVVAGDTGELFF; clone size: .; J gene: TRBJ2-2; V gene: TRBV5-5
CDR3 protein: CASTPGAEITDTQYF; clone size: few; J gene: TRBJ2-3; V gene: TRBV9
CDR3 protein: CASSRTRGTEAFF; clone size: .; J gene: TRBJ1-1; V gene: TRBV14
CDR3 protein: CASSPPGQGTFF; clone size: .; J gene: TRBJ1-1; V gene: TRBV27
CDR3 protein: CATSDIHNTGELFF; clone size: .; J gene: TRBJ2-2; V gene: TRBV24-1
CDR3 protein: CASSDSGTAYNEQYF; clone size: .; J gene: .; V gene: TRBV6-2/TRBV6-3
CDR3 protein: CSARDGDTQETQYF; clone size: .; J gene: TRBJ2-5; V gene: TRBV20-1
CDR3 protein: CASSLKGIDTQYF; clone size: .; J gene: TRBJ2-3; V gene: TRBV27
CDR3 protein: CASRGQGGQYF; clone size: few; J gene: TRBJ2-7; V gene: TRBV12-3/TRBV12-4
CDR3 protein: CASSKHAGLAGRSPDNEQFF; clone size: .; J gene: TRBJ2-1; V gene: TRBV5-1
CDR3 protein: CASSLRLDPRSYEQYF; clone size: .; J gene: .; V gene: TRBV7-8
CDR3 protein: CATSRDRVSKTQYF; clone size: few; J gene: TRBJ2-5; V gene: TRBV15
CDR3 protein: CSARIGLAWLTDTQYF; clone size: few; J gene: TRBJ2-3; V gene: TRBV20-1
CDR3 protein: CASSFGIRGEKLFF; clone size: .; J gene: TRBJ1-4; V gene: TRBV5-4
CDR3 protein: CAISQPKDRLYEQYF; clone size: few; J gene: TRBJ2-7; V gene: TRBV6-2/TRBV6-3
CDR3 protein: CASSPGPYRGQETQYF; clone size: .; J gene: TRBJ2-5; V gene: TRBV6-5
CDR3 protein: CASSPGQILTDTQYF; clone size: once; J gene: TRBJ2-3; V gene: TRBV5-1
CDR3 protein: CASSSGEIDSPLHF; clone size: many; J gene: TRBJ1-6; V gene: TRBV21-1
CDR3 protein: CASNRRGYTKETQYF; clone size: many; J gene: TRBJ2-5; V gene: TRBV27
CDR3 protein: CAGSGPGLAGRYNEQFF; clone size: .; J gene: TRBJ2-1; V gene: TRBV7-9
CDR3 protein: CASSSDNYNEQFF; clone size: few; J gene: TRBJ2-1; V gene: TRBV28
CDR3 protein: CASRSTGTRYETQYF; clone size: .; J gene: TRBJ2-5; V gene: TRBV2
CDR3 protein: CASSRGLAATYNEQFF; clone size: .; J gene: TRBJ2-1; V gene: TRBV12-3/TRBV12-4
CDR3 protein: CASSASASRGQGAINEQFF; clone size: few; J gene: TRBJ2-1; V gene: TRBV28
CDR3 protein: CASSLVGGNTIYF; clone size: few; J gene: TRBJ1-3; V gene: TRBV5-1
CDR3 protein: CASLRTYEQYF; clone size: few; J gene: TRBJ2-7; V gene: TRBV25-1
CDR3 protein: CASSLDVGQGVGSEAFF; clone size: .; J gene: TRBJ1-1; V gene: TRBV4-3
CDR3 protein: CASSFEGLAGPSSYNEQYF; clone size: .; J gene: .; V gene: TRBV11-1
CDR3 protein: CAISESPTSGTQYF; clone size: .; J gene: TRBJ2-3; V gene: TRBV10-3